This T cell receptor beta chain stems from a study of T cells in Graves' hyperthyroidism and ophthalmopathy (dated by TCRdb to the late 2010s). For the study in its entirety: Peripheral blood was sampled at the time of initial diagnosis, prior to any treatment. To identify TCR V-J signatures that set the groups apart, the researchers used a discovery cohort of roughly 100 patients, made up of under 50 with Graves' ophthalmopathy and approximately 57 with stable Graves' hyperthyroidism. Prospective prediction of ophthalmopathy was tested in an independent validation cohort of some 19 hyperthyroidism patients and approximately 17 patients who later progressed to ophthalmopathy. The 75 to 100 discovery patients were divided at random into training and test sets in a 7:3 ratio. Thyroid tissue and blood T-cell repertoires from about 6 Graves' hyperthyroidism patients were also compared in the study. After blood sampling, hyperthyroidism patients were treated with methimazole at a starting dose of 30 mg daily, and ophthalmopathy patients were treated with high-dose intravenous methylprednisolone. TCR Vbeta CDR3 sequencing of some 140 peripheral blood samples (over 40 ophthalmopathy, about 75 hyperthyroidism and around 17 progressor patients) is reported in the paper. The study at large found these results: In cross-validation, a model built on a 13 V-J signature told ophthalmopathy apart from stable hyperthyroidism with 87.88% sensitivity and roughly 82% specificity, and in testing the same model reached 80%/75%. Most expanded thyroid clonotypes (frequency above 0.001) were also detected in blood, a finding suggesting that blood repertoires may reflect thyroid immune responses. Sample size was not statistically predetermined, and blinding of investigators to group allocation was not performed. During validation, the model predicted progression to ophthalmopathy a median of about 6.3 months ahead of onset, with more than 60% sensitivity and almost 75% specificity.

This clonotype was observed many times. Its antigen target is currently unknown. Base qualities were left out, and no much larger clone turns up one base away. In the ophthalmopathy patients, disease was moderately to severely active, with a Clinical Activity Score of 3 or more, a NOSPECS grade of 4 or more, and a duration of less than 3 months. Any patient with an uncontrolled infection, another autoimmune disease, pregnancy or lactation was excluded. Diagnoses were established on the basis of clinical symptoms, serum thyroxine and TRAb, thyroid ultrasound, and orbital computed tomography. Ficoll-Paque density gradient centrifugation was used to isolate PBMCs from 10 ml of fresh peripheral blood. Total RNA was extracted using Trizol reagent, and RNA quality was assessed on an Agilent 2100 Bioanalyzer. The CDR3 spans 16 residues, from the cysteine through the phenylalanine. Of all the DNA, just the CDR3 is kept, 48 bases in frame from base 1. V is pared back by 0 bases and J by 0 bases, with 11 bases lying between the germline termini.

Amplification of TCR beta CDR3 regions was carried out from RNA transcripts. For the first round of RT-PCR on the TCR CDR3, the HTBI primer set was used together with the Qiagen OneStep RT-PCR kit. Libraries were constructed in a second round of multiplex PCR, after which size selection and purification were carried out. Libraries were sequenced paired-end with 100 bp reads on an Illumina HiSeq2000. From the authors' description of their analysis: SOAPnuke was used to process the raw data, throwing out any read that contained adapters or uncalled bases, had a mean Phred below 15, or lacked an exact constant-primer or identifier match. COPE v1.2.5 was used to merge the high-quality paired reads, and each unique nucleotide sequence was defined as a clonotype. MiTCR v1.1 was used to align the clonotypes against IMGT TRBV, TRBD and TRBJ reference segments. Only V-J combinations with frequency above 0.0001, covering approximately 99% of repertoires, were analysed. The TCS score was defined as F50 (clonal expansion) divided by E x V (chaos), with BLOSUM62-based TCRdist calculated between CDR3 peptides within each V-J. Welch's t-statistics and random forest reduced around 510 V-J features to 13, which were used in a naive Bayes classifier (R e1071). In-frame beta chains were kept once TCRdb had trimmed the public reads at Q25 with fastp and called clones with MiXCR. One record per CDR3 amino acid sequence lists the most common genes and DNA. TCRdb's processing, not the study's, gives the V and J calls here. Here the sample has around 600,000 distinct CDR3 sequences; approximately 15% occur a single time. Clones ranked in the top ten supply roughly 7.7% of the sample.

The sequencing sample was made of blood. This receptor was identified in a young woman with Graves' ophthalmopathy. This chain is built from TRBV12-3 or TRBV12-4 and TRBJ1-1; a tentative D call is TRBD1 (5 bases match). The CDR3 protein is CASSLARRGMNTEAFF. The nucleotides read TGTGCCAGCAGTTTAGCGCGTCGGGGGATGAACACTGAAGCTTTCTTT.